This note documents a single T cell receptor (beta chain) sequence. Its antigen is currently unknown. Method: immunoSEQ multiplex PCR; TCRdb's copy keeps in-frame clones and lacks some. The repertoire holds about 99,000 clones, with about 96% as singletons. The record originates from a study of OX40 agonist ivuxolimab in advanced cancers. About the research overall: Age averaged around 60 years (range roughly 23 to 90), and roughly 80% were male.

Notes on the study in general: Both blood CD4+ and CD8+ T cells showed clonal growth by week 6 at 0.1 to 3.0 mg/kg.

The V gene's germline CDR1 is MDHEN and CDR2 SYDVKM. This CDR3 region has 16 residues. The germline V and J ends were trimmed by 6 bases and 7 bases, with 22 bases remaining between them. The source of this sequence is an adult with an advanced solid tumor such as melanoma, head and neck, liver or kidney cancer. This chain connects TRBV28 to TRBJ1-5; possibly TRBD1 for D (6 bases). The sample consisted of CD4+ or CD8+ T cells sorted from blood, taken in a trial of the OX40 agonist ivuxolimab. In nucleotides, the CDR3 is TGTGCCAGCAGCCCCGACAGGTCCCTTCAGAGACAGCCCCAGCATTTT. Encoded protein: CASSPDRSLQRQPQHF.